This T cell receptor (beta chain) was obtained from a study of blood T cell repertoires in COVID-19. The wider study: Both acute and convalescent COVID-19 samples were obtained from the United States, Italy and Spain. T cells, B-cell-depleted T cells, or PBMCs provided the cDNA or gDNA that served as material.

The table lists this clone with a few counts. This CDR3 is built from 14 residues. V lost 5 bases, J lost 4 bases, and 14 bases lay in between. The V gene's germline CDR1 is SEHNR and CDR2 FQNEAQ (reference sequence). The assay was immunoSEQ multiplex PCR, and TCRdb's table has in-frame clones only and misses some. Among 140,000 or so clones, roughly nine tenths were seen once, and the ten largest hold 2.5%. This chain uses TRBV7-9 with TRBJ1-2, with D hard to call. The source is a human donor with COVID-19, enrolled during active disease. The donor label of this sample is uncertain. The sequenced sample was peripheral blood. This chain's CDR3 is CASSQPDSPYGYTF. CDR3 nucleotide sequence: TGTGCCAGCAGCCAACCCGACTCCCCCTATGGCTACACCTTC.